Sequencing of this TCR beta chain was carried out in a study of T cell responses to AZD1222 COVID-19 vaccine. There are 15 residues in the CDR3. V lost 1 base and J 1 base, leaving 10 bases between the germline ends. Germline CDR1 and CDR2: MNHNS and SASEGT. Sequencing was performed with immunoSEQ multiplex PCR; in TCRdb, only in-frame clones are kept and a portion is missing. Among 70,000 to 75,000 clones listed, 80% were seen once. The TCR comes from an adult who received the AZD1222 COVID-19 vaccine. The sample consisted of peripheral blood, taken 28 days after the second AZD1222 dose. The chain employs TRBV6-1 and TRBJ1-1; D perhaps matches TRBD1 (6 bases). The CDR3 region has the DNA TGTGCCAGCAGTGAAGGTACAGGGACGAACACTGAAGCTTTCTTT. This gives the protein CASSEGTGTNTEAFF.